These T cell receptor beta chains were read from a single sample in a study of T-cell memory formation after mild COVID-19. A single record per CDR3 protein comes from TCRdb applying MiXCR to the 5' RACE reads. Among 550,000 to 700,000 distinct CDR3 sequences listed, roughly 18% were seen once. The specimen sequenced was PBMCs or a T cell subset sorted from them (not recorded which). All receptors come from an adult woman who had mild COVID-19 (a few samples of this study predate the infection). Cell type and time point are not known. Each CDR3 is given with its conserved first and last residue. D genes are given only for firm matches. Expanded clones get a size class; other rows say once, few or many, or leave the size out.

clone_size d_call j_call v_call cdr3_nt cdr3_aa
few TRBD2 TRBJ2-1 TRBV10-3 TGTGCCATCAGCACAACGGGGACTAGGACGCTCGAGCAGTTCTTC CAISTTGTRTLEQFF
- - TRBJ1-2 TRBV7-2 TGTGCCAGCAGCTCCCTGGGTCCGAACTATGGCTACACCTTC CASSSLGPNYGYTF
- - TRBJ2-5 TRBV2 TGTGCCAGCCGGCAGGGTGGGGAGACCCAGTACTTC CASRQGGETQYF
- - TRBJ1-4 TRBV18 TGTGCCAGCTCACCACCGAAGTCTGGTGACAAGAGTAATGAAAAACTGTTTTTT CASSPPKSGDKSNEKLFF
few - TRBJ2-4 TRBV20-1 TGCAGTGCTAGTCTTGGGGGAGCCAAAAACATTCAGTACTTC CSASLGGAKNIQYF
- - TRBJ2-2 TRBV27 TGTGCCAGCACCCTCTCCCCTCGAGCGGGGGAGCTGTTTTTT CASTLSPRAGELFF
- TRBD1 TRBJ1-2 TRBV20-1 TGCAGTGCTCCCACAGGGGTGCATGGCTACACCTTC CSAPTGVHGYTF
- - TRBJ2-1 TRBV7-3 TGTGCCAGCAGCTTATGGGACGGAGAATCGAGCGTGCAGTTCTTC CASSLWDGESSVQFF
- - TRBJ1-1 TRBV7-8 TGTGCCAGCAGCTTAGCGACAGGTCTTGAAGCTTTCTTT CASSLATGLEAFF
- TRBD1 TRBJ1-6 TRBV6-1 TGTGCCAGCAGTGGACAGGGTTTTTCACCCCTCCACTTT CASSGQGFSPLHF
- - TRBJ1-1 TRBV7-6 TGTGCCAGCAGCTCGAGGGGGAACGAAGCTTTCTTT CASSSRGNEAFF
- - TRBJ2-7 TRBV27 TGTGCCAGCAGAGATTACAGTTATTTCTACGAGCAGTACTTC CASRDYSYFYEQYF
- - TRBJ2-3 TRBV7-3 TGTGCCAGCAGCTCAATAGGTTTAGATACGCAGTATTTT CASSSIGLDTQYF
few TRBD1 TRBJ2-7 TRBV3-1 TGTGCCAGCAGCCGGGACAGCATTTACGAGCAGTACTTC CASSRDSIYEQYF
many - TRBJ1-1 TRBV7-9 TGTGCCAGCAGCTTACGCGCTGGACAGATACATGAAGCTTTCTTT CASSLRAGQIHEAFF
few - TRBJ2-7 TRBV4-1 TGCGCCAGCAGCCAAGAGGGGTTAGTCTACGAGCAGTACTTC CASSQEGLVYEQYF
few - TRBJ2-3 TRBV13 TGTGCCAGCAGCTCCTCAGGGCTCAGGGCAGATACGCAGTATTTT CASSSSGLRADTQYF
- - TRBJ1-3 TRBV9 TGTGCCAGCAGCGTAGAGGGTCCGGGGATTGGAAACACCATATATTTT CASSVEGPGIGNTIYF
few TRBD1 TRBJ2-2 TRBV15 TGTGCCACCAGCACCGGGACAGGATCCGGGTCCGGGGAGCTGTTTTTT CATSTGTGSGSGELFF
many TRBD1 TRBJ2-3 TRBV7-2 TGTGCCAGCAGCTTCCCCCAGGGGGCGGTGAGGGCAGATACGCAGTATTTT CASSFPQGAVRADTQYF
- TRBD1 TRBJ2-2 TRBV19 TGTGCCAGTAACGCCGGGACAGGGTCTCTCGCCGGGGAGCTGTTTTTT CASNAGTGSLAGELFF
few - TRBJ2-1 TRBV7-9 TGTGCCAGCAGCTTGCACGTCGGCTCCTACAATGAGCAGTTCTTC CASSLHVGSYNEQFF
- - TRBJ1-3 TRBV7-2 TGTGCCAGCAGGGGACCTACAGTATCTGGAAACACCATATATTTT CASRGPTVSGNTIYF
- TRBD1 TRBJ1-4 TRBV12-3/TRBV12-4 TGTGCCAGCAGTGGGACAGCCTGGCGGGAAAAACTGTTTTTT CASSGTAWREKLFF
few TRBD2 TRBJ2-1 TRBV20-1 TGCAGTGCTAGGGACGGGACTAGCGTGTACAATGAGCAGTTCTTC CSARDGTSVYNEQFF
few - TRBJ2-1 TRBV7-9 TGTGCCAGCAGCTTAGTTGGCAGGGGGGCGAATGAGCAGTTCTTC CASSLVGRGANEQFF